This T cell receptor beta chain was observed in a study of molecular identifiers for immune sequencing clone quantification. Whole-study results and caveats: Clones above 20 RNA copies held over 97% of effector molecules, under 1% in naive cells.

TCRdb called the PCR reads again in MiXCR, with one record for every CDR3 protein. The sample lists 70,000 to 90,000 distinct CDR3 sequences; roughly a fifth were seen once. With RNA at 10%, 30% or 50%, naive CD8 libraries came from around 20,000 to 990,000 sorted cells. Trimming stripped 7 bases from V and 8 bases from J, with 15 bases between. CDR3 length equals 12 residues. This clonotype showed up just once. Its specificity is not known. The receptor comes from a human donor in good health. Some libraries in this study had Jurkat cell RNA spiked in. This chain joins TRBV23-1 and TRBJ2-7, with TRBD1 as a possible D gene (6 bases). TRBV23-1 is an open reading frame whose function is uncertain. The specimen sequenced was naive CD8+ T cells from blood, with Jurkat cell RNA spiked in. The subset here: FACS-sorted CD8+CD4-CCR7+CD45RA+ naive T cells. DNA of the CDR3: TGCGCCAGCAATCAGCACAGGGACAAGCAGTACTTC. As protein: CASNQHRDKQYF.